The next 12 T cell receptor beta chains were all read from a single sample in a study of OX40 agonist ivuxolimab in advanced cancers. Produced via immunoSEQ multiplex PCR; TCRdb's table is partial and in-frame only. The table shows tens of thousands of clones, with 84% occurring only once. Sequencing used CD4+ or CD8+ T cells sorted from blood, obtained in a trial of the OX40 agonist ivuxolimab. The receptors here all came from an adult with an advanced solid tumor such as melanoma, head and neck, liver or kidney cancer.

The CDR3 bases are TGCGCCAGCAGCTCGGACAGGGGGCGGGACGAGCAGTACTTC. Amino acid sequence: CASSSDRGRDEQYF. J is TRBJ2-7 and V is TRBV5-1; 11 bases agree with TRBD1. The germline CDR1 and CDR2 sequences are SGHRS and YFSETQ. The CDR3 runs 14 residues. V dropped 3 bases and J dropped 5; count of bases not matched to a gene: 4.

The DNA of the CDR3 is TGCGCCAGCAGCCCAAATTCGGGGACAGGGGCCCACGAGCAGTACTTC. Amino acids: CASSPNSGTGAHEQYF. The V gene is TRBV5-1, the J gene TRBJ2-7, with 10 bases that match TRBD1. The V and J ends lost 4 bases and 5 bases, in that order; junction bases with no gene match: 12. The CDR3 spans 16 residues. Germline V gene data show CDR1 as SGHRS and CDR2 as YFSETQ.

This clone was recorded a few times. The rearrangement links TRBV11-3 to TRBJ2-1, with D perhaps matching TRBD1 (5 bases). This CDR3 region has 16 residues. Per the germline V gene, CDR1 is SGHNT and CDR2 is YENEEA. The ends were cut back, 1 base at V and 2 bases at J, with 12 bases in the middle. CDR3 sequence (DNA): TGTGCCAGCAGCTTAGGTGGGGCAGAACCCTACAATGAGCAGTTCTTC. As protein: CASSLGGAEPYNEQFF. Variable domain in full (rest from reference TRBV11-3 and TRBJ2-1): EAGVVQSPRYKIIEKKQPVAFWCNPISGHNTLYWYLQNLGQGPELLIRYENEEAVDDSQLPKDRFSAERLKGVDSTLKIQPAELGDSAVYLCASSLGGAEPYNEQFFGPGTRLTVL.

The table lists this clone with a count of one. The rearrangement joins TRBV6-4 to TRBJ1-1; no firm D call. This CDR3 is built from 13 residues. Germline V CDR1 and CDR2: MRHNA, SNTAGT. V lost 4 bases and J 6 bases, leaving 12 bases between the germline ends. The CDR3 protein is CASSARGVAEAFF. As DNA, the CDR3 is TGTGCCAGCAGTGCGCGGGGAGTGGCTGAAGCTTTCTTT.

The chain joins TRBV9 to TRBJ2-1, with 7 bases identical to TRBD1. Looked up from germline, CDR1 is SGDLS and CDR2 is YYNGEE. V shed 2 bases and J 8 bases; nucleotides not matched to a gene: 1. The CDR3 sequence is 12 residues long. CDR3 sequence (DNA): TGTGCCAGCAGCGTCCAGGGGGATGAGCAGTTCTTC. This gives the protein CASSVQGDEQFF.

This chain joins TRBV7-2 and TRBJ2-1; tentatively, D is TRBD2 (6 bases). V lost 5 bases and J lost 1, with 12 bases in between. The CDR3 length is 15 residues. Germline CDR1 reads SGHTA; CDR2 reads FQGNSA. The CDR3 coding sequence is TGTGCCAGCAGCAAAGGGACTTATTCCTACAATGAGCAGTTCTTC. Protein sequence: CASSKGTYSYNEQFF.

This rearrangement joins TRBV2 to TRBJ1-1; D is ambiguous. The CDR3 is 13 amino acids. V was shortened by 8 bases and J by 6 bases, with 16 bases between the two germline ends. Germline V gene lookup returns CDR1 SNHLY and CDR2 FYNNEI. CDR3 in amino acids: CASLSGPIAEAFF. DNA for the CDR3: TGTGCCAGCCTTTCCGGACCGATTGCTGAAGCTTTCTTT.

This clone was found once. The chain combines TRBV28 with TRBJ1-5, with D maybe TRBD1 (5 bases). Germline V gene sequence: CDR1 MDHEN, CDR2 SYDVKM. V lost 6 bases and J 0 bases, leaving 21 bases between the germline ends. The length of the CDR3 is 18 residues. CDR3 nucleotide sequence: TGTGCCAGCAGGCCTCGGTCGGGGCCAGGATATAGCAATCAGCCCCAGCATTTT. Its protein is CASRPRSGPGYSNQPQHF.

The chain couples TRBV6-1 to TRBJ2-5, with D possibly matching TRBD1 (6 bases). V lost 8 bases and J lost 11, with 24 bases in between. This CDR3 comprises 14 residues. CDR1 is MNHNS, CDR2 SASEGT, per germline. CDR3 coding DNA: TGTGCCAGCGGTCTCGACAGGATCCTGAGTGAGCAGTACTTC. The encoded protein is CASGLDRILSEQYF.

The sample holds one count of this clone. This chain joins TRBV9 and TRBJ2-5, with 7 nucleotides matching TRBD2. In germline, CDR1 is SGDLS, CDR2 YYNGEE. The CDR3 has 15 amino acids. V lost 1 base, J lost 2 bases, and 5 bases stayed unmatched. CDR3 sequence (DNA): TGTGCCAGCAGCGTAAGGAGCGGGGTTCAAGAGACCCAGTACTTC. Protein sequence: CASSVRSGVQETQYF.

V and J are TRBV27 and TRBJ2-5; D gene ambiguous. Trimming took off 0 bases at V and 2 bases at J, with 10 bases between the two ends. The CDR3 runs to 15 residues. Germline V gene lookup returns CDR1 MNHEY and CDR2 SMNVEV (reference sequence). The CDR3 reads CASSLSWGLQETQYF. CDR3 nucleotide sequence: TGTGCCAGCAGTTTATCGTGGGGTTTACAAGAGACCCAGTACTTC.

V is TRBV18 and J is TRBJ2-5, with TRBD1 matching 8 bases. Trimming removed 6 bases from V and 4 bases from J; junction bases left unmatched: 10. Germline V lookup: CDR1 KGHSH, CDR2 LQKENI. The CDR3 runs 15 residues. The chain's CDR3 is CASSPRAGGRETQYF. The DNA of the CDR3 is TGTGCCAGCTCGCCTAGAGCAGGGGGCAGAGAGACCCAGTACTTC.